This T cell receptor (beta chain) emerged from a study of blood T cell repertoires in COVID-19 (dated by TCRdb to between 2020 and 2021). Regarding the complete study: Collaborator samples came from the United States, Italy and Spain and covered acute and convalescent phases of COVID-19. The prospective study material was composed of cDNA or gDNA derived from T cells, B-cell-depleted T cells, or PBMCs. Subjects who had been exposed to COVID-19, were actively infected with it, or had recovered from it provided the deeply sampled blood TCRbeta repertoires that made up the dataset. A freely available public database, intended as a resource for researchers studying the immune response to SARS-CoV-2, is where the repertoires were released. Samples were obtained from the ongoing ImmuneRACE study (first 160 participants) and from 1,254 subjects provided by 6 global collaborators. Nearly every sample came with metadata listing a de-identified subject ID, COVID-19 status, age in years and sex. Where available, HLA class I and class II types were obtained from metadata supplied by the sample provider rather than from assay-based typing. On the study overall, not on this receptor specifically: The amount of clinical and demographic metadata varied by source and participant and was provided uncurated.

Turning to this clone: Its binding antigen is unknown. No quality values exist for individual bases; no much larger clone is one base distant.

The collaborating institutions used their own protocols to collect whole blood in K2EDTA tubes. For TCRbeta analysis, collaborators shipped samples in one of three forms: frozen whole blood, isolated PBMCs, or DNA extracted from either of those sample types. V drops 3 bases and J drops 5 bases, leaving 17 bases in between. The CDR3 goes from the cysteine to the phenylalanine over 15 residues. Here the CDR3 DNA is all that survives: 45 bases in frame from base 1. CDR1 and CDR2 are read off the germline V gene as SGDLS and YYNGEE. TCRbeta CDR3 regions were amplified from genomic DNA by means of the immunoSEQ Assay, a bias-controlled multiplex PCR. The original pipeline was this. The number of nucleated cells in each sample was estimated from the amplification of reference gene primers within the assay. To quantify the absolute abundance of each unique TCRbeta CDR3 rearrangement, sequence reads were collapsed and filtered. For each sample, productive Simpson clonality was calculated as the square root of Simpson's diversity index over productive rearrangements. TCRdb retrieved this table from immuneACCESS and kept in-frame rearrangements only. Not all clones are present; in checked studies, unresolved V genes account for under half, and no reason is known for the remainder. V and J calls plus clone size are reproduced from that table; the DNA served to infer D and trimming. Counted in this sample were about 140,000 clones; around 84% of them appeared once. The ten largest account for 2% to 3% of the sample.

The source of this sequence is a human donor with acute or convalescent COVID-19. The donor label of this sample is uncertain. The source material was peripheral blood. The receptor chain draws on TRBV9 and TRBJ1-2, and possibly TRBD1, on 5 matching bases. The DNA is TGTGCCAGCAGCGAGGGGCTGTTGGGGCCTTATGGCTACACCTTC. The translation is CASSEGLLGPYGYTF. Extended through the reference TRBV9 and TRBJ1-2 proteins, this CDR3 yields the full variable domain: DSGVTQTPKHLITATGQRVTLRCSPRSGDLSVYWYQQSLDQGLQFLIQYYNGEERAKGNILERFSAQQFPDLHSELNLSSLELGDSALYFCASSEGLLGPYGYTFGSGTRLTVV.